This TCR beta chain was captured in a study of long-term antiretroviral therapy in people with HIV. Study observations and caveats: HIV repertoires spanned narrower CDR3 length ranges than controls. Diversity remained lower than transplant donor controls, even though it increased after ART.

This clone was seen more than once but under ten times. Its antigen is as yet unknown. V lost 1 base, J lost 2 bases, and 6 bases lay in between. CDR1 LNHDA and CDR2 SQIVND come from the germline V gene (reference sequence). The CDR3 is 14 residues long. A v3.0 immunoSEQ assay was performed at survey level. Using immunoSEQ multiplex PCR, the repertoire was profiled, and TCRdb retains in-frame clones only, with some absent. The sample has about 28,000 clones, about nine tenths seen once. This sample comprised unsorted PBMCs, obtained 3.2 years before starting antiretroviral therapy. The gene calls are TRBV19 and TRBJ1-5; D call uncertain. The receptor was derived from a man between 45 and 60 years old with HIV. The DNA of the CDR3 is TGTGCCAGTAGTATAGTTGATGGCAATCAGCCCCAGCATTTT. The encoded protein is CASSIVDGNQPQHF.